This T cell receptor beta chain derives from a study of blood T cell repertoires in COVID-19. Study context: PBMCs, B-cell-depleted T cells, or T cells provided the cDNA or gDNA that made up the material.

The CDR3 is 17 residues long. Per the germline V gene, CDR1 is LGHDT and CDR2 is YNNKEL (reference sequence). Germline trimming cut 6 bases from V and 2 bases from J; bases unmatched to any gene: 13. The method was immunoSEQ multiplex PCR; TCRdb's version includes in-frame clones alone and lacks a portion of them. Of under 35,000 clones in the sample, about 90% were seen once. The sequence was collected from a human donor in a cohort sampled during active COVID-19. The source material was peripheral blood. The rearrangement joins TRBV3-1 (or the pseudogene TRBV3-2) to TRBJ2-1; 7 bases map to TRBD2. The CDR3 spells CASSSRGGRITYNEQFF. The CDR3 nucleotides are TGTGCCAGCAGTTCCCGCGGCGGGAGAATCACCTACAATGAGCAGTTCTTC.